Sequencing of this T cell receptor beta chain was carried out in a study of cytomegalovirus exposure and HLA in healthy donors (dated by TCRdb to 2017 to 2019). Looking at the study overall: An earlier analysis of approximately 550 of the donors reported 250 to 300 Gb of sequence data and roughly 110 million unique TCR beta sequences from approximately 180 million T cells. Rather than drawing on any new phenotypic data, the later analysis identified candidate immune exposures from TCR beta sequences and the way those sequences occurred across donors. The number of typed donors differed by locus: about 620-640 for A, B, C, DRB1 and DQB1; some 500 for DQA1; over 600 for DPA1; and roughly 470 for DPB1. Of the roughly 410 genotyped donors, 75% to 85% were placed in the genetic ancestry cluster associated with self-reported Caucasian donors. About five DR-DQ haplotypes were handled as single units for association and clustering because linkage in the cohort was strong. About 310 gigabases of sequencing data and tens of millions of unique TCR sequences were included in an early release covering about 700 HLA-typed donors. An earlier analysis of 500 to 650 of the donors applied high-throughput TCR beta sequencing to assess whether each TCR beta V gene segment acted as functional or pseudogenic. In addition to the first cohort of approximately 650 subjects, a separate validation cohort of 130 or so different subjects was used. All discovery cohort repertoires had been generated using a single sequencing platform. HLA typing covered class I and class II loci at four-digit resolution. The study combined high-throughput TCR immunosequencing, statistical association of individual TCRs with disease status, and machine learning to predict cytomegalovirus infection status. On average, about 200,000 unique TCR beta nucleotide sequences were sequenced per donor among several hundred genotyped donors of the cohort, with roughly a sixth of those sequences being non-productive. In a later genetic analysis, genome-wide SNP genotypes for about 65% of the roughly 700 donors were used, and that subset was treated as a discovery cohort. The study aimed to test whether cataloging public T cell receptors could reveal signatures of past pathogen exposure. Using immunosequencing, the study profiled T cell repertoires from around 670 subjects and related those repertoires to cytomegalovirus serostatus. A later analysis re-examined previously published TCR beta repertoires from roughly 650 donors and added high-resolution HLA genotyping to investigate patterns of TCR occurrence. Donor age, sex, ethnicity and CMV serostatus were compiled alongside the repertoire data. The paper's findings and limits, for the study overall: The classifier was reported to diagnose cytomegalovirus status with high specificity and sensitivity in both the original cohort and the validation cohort. A cluster of highly shared sequence variants was judged likely to be a technical artifact of the sequencing pipeline. Only TCR beta chains were sequenced in this cohort, and the absence of alpha or paired-chain data limited detectable features. Most TCR sequences were observed very rarely across donors, whereas some public TCRs were present in many individuals. Broadly in line with IMGT annotations, most TCR beta V segments showed up in productive rearrangements about 87% or about 30% of the time in an earlier analysis of about 500 of the donors. Roughly 15 rarely observed V segments, including chromosome 9 orphons, were excluded from the earlier analysis of a few hundred of the donors because counts were too low. An association between a missense DCLRE1C variant and V-gene and J-gene trimming of TCR beta chains was found in a later genetic analysis and replicated in an independent cohort. Some IMGT-functional V segments, including TRBV6-2 and TRBV6-3, could not be told apart with the 87-base-pair reads, so those segments were excluded. Correlated functional status among segregating V segments might be attributable to linkage disequilibrium, but an unknown experimental factor could not be ruled out. Presence/absence analyses assumed roughly uniform sequencing depth across donors, an assumption that may not hold. In a later genetic analysis, fewer N-insertions in productive TCRs were reported among donors in an Asian-associated ancestry cluster than the 666-donor mean. A later analysis reported that several top co-occurrence clusters appeared linked to parvovirus B19, influenza, CMV and Epstein-Barr virus. In a later analysis, HLA-associated TCR beta chains showed more clonal expansion and lower generation probabilities than non-associated chains that were equally common. The study gave a list of 150 to 200 TCR beta chains associated with cytomegalovirus. A later analysis found that TCR association rates varied across HLA loci, with DRB1 alleles showing the most associated TCRs and HLA-C alleles the fewest. For the cohort, immune exposure information was limited to CMV serostatus. In a later analysis, some 17,000 TCR beta sequences were associated with specific HLA alleles at a false discovery rate of 0.05. A further reported finding was that TCR beta sequences accurately predicted the HLA-A and HLA-B alleles for most subjects in the first cohort. It was suggested by the authors that the approach could potentially be generalized to other disease states and immunological phenotypes. Because some donors lacked HLA typing at each locus, the association tests relied only on the typed subset. When HLA alleles, especially DR and DQ, strongly co-occurred, TCR associations were difficult to assign to individual alleles. In a later analysis, most CMV-associated TCR beta chains were found to appear HLA-restricted, with HLA associations seemingly driven largely by CMV exposure. A few of the identified cytomegalovirus-associated TCR beta chains were confirmed in vitro to be specific for cytomegalovirus antigens.

In total, roughly 670 healthy bone marrow donors made up the cohort. At the time of sampling, every cohort member was nominally healthy, though immune exposures that went unrecorded were likely present. The donor was CMV seronegative and was included in the group of about 400 seronegative cohort members. A peripheral blood sample was provided by each donor, and peripheral blood mononuclear cells were used for TCR beta sequencing. Genomic DNA was extracted from the blood cell samples with the Qiagen DNeasy Blood Extraction Kit. The protocol used for the library was the immunoSEQ multiplex PCR assay. For the multiplex PCR, a mixture combining 60 forward primers for TCR Vbeta segments and 13 reverse primers for TCR Jbeta segments was used. The CDR3 region of rearranged TCR beta genes was amplified from genomic DNA by a multiplex PCR assay. Amplified TCR beta libraries were sequenced as 87-base-pair reads on the Illumina HiSeq System. Regarding the original processing steps: Across the 670 or so repertoires, a later analysis counted 80 million or so unique TCR beta chains, around 10 million of which were shared by at least two donors. A nearest-neighbor algorithm error-corrected the raw reads and collapsed the reads into unique sequences, merging closely related sequences to remove PCR and sequencing errors. V, D and J gene segments were assigned by aligning CDR3 sequences to IMGT reference sequences. For a sequence to be retained, at least a six-nucleotide match to both a V gene segment and a J gene segment was required. A rearrangement was called productive if the CDR3 had no stop codons and remained in frame with V and J, and every other rearrangement was called non-productive. CDR3 was defined by IMGT convention, running from the second conserved V-encoded cysteine to the conserved J-encoded phenylalanine. The earlier analysis of fewer than 700 of the donors excluded sequences that lacked an unambiguous match to a single V gene segment. An earlier analysis of 500 to 700 of the donors classified V segments as functional when productive rearrangements were above 56.7% and as segregating when the standard deviation between donors was above 5%. A statistical classification framework was built for diagnosing cytomegalovirus status from the catalog of TCR beta chain sequences. In a later analysis, V and J genes were assigned by comparing TCR nucleotide sequences against IMGT/GENE-DB human TR gene sequences. In a later analysis, CDR3 sequences and most-parsimonious VDJ recombination scenarios were assigned using the TCRdist pipeline. In a later analysis, each TCR beta chain was defined by its CDR3 amino acid sequence together with its V-gene family, and reads without a unique V-gene family were excluded. A later analysis removed over 500 highly shared, low-generation-probability nucleotide sequences to deal with suspected cross-contamination and a sequencing artifact. For each public chain, a later analysis derived a clonal expansion index from normalized ranks of inferred template counts within each repertoire. Generation probabilities in a later analysis came from a VDJ recombination model fitted to out-of-frame rearrangements, and those results were checked against IGoR. In a later analysis, hypergeometric tests were used to score TCR-TCR, TCR-HLA and TCR-CMV co-occurrence, with a repertoire-size bias correction applied to TCR pairs. To estimate false discovery rates, a later analysis permuted the HLA or CMV assignments 20 times. In a later analysis, co-occurring TCRs were grouped using DBSCAN, and TCRdist sequence similarity was added for clustering within HLA-allele-positive subsets. Repertoires with fewer than 30,000 or more than 120,000 public chains, plus five repertoires with anomalous nucleotide sharing, were excluded from co-occurrence clustering. TCRdb took over this immuneACCESS table, retaining in-frame rearrangements with V and J assigned. Such tables are incomplete; in checked studies, under half of the missing clones stem from an unresolved V gene, and the remainder is unexplained. V and J calls plus clone size are reproduced from that table; the DNA served to infer D and trimming. Within this sample are over 90,000 clones, with around four fifths of them counted one time only. The leading ten clones occupy approximately 2.8% of the sample.

Concerning this clone itself: The clone's antigen remains unknown. Base qualities are not recorded, but no much larger clone differs from it by a single base.

Inclusive of the bounding cysteine and phenylalanine, the CDR3 is 13 residues long. Just CDR3 DNA is preserved here, 39 bases in frame from base 1. A distance of 11 bases separates the germline ends of V and J, which lose 1 base and 8 bases respectively. Reading the germline V gene gives CDR1 MGHRA and CDR2 YSYEKL. The V and J genes are TRBV4-1 and TRBJ1-2; no D segment can be confidently identified. The clonotype was recovered from a man in his forties in good health and CMV-seronegative. The sequenced material came from PBMCs. The CDR3 here reads CASSQGGGEGYTF. In nucleotides, the sequence is TGCGCCAGCAGCCAAGGTGGCGGTGAGGGCTACACCTTC.